These T cell receptor beta chains were read from a single sample in a study of T-cell memory formation after mild COVID-19. A single record per CDR3 protein comes from TCRdb applying MiXCR to the 5' RACE reads. The data hold fewer than 500,000 distinct CDR3 sequences, with 20% to 30% observed a single time. Sequencing was performed on PBMCs or a T cell subset sorted from them (not recorded which). Receptor source: an adult woman who had mild COVID-19 (a few samples of this study predate the infection). Cell type and time point are not known. Each CDR3 is given with its conserved first and last residue. Each record gives: J gene, clone size, V gene, D gene, CDR3 DNA, CDR3 protein. The D gene is left open where the match is weak. Not all rows give a size; the values are once, few, many and, for expanded clones, a class.

J gene: TRBJ2-2
clone size: .
V gene: TRBV7-2
D gene: TRBD2
CDR3 DNA: TGTGCCAGCACCTACCGCGTAGGACTAGTGGCCGGGGAGCTGTTTTTT
CDR3 protein: CASTYRVGLVAGELFF

J gene: TRBJ2-7
clone size: .
V gene: TRBV7-9
D gene: .
CDR3 DNA: TGTGCCAGCAGCTTTGTGTTGGCCCCCGTATACGAGCAGTACTTC
CDR3 protein: CASSFVLAPVYEQYF

J gene: TRBJ1-2
clone size: .
V gene: TRBV13
D gene: .
CDR3 DNA: TGTGCCAGCAGCCTCCGTGGGAGTTGGGACTATGGCTACACCTTC
CDR3 protein: CASSLRGSWDYGYTF

J gene: TRBJ1-1
clone size: .
V gene: TRBV7-2
D gene: .
CDR3 DNA: TGTGCCAGCAGCTTTGACGTCGAAGCTTTCTTT
CDR3 protein: CASSFDVEAFF

J gene: TRBJ2-3
clone size: few
V gene: TRBV7-8
D gene: .
CDR3 DNA: TGTGCCAGCAGCTTTAAGCGGATTGCGGCCACAGATACGCAGTATTTT
CDR3 protein: CASSFKRIAATDTQYF

J gene: TRBJ2-7
clone size: many
V gene: TRBV9
D gene: TRBD2
CDR3 DNA: TGTGCCAGCAACCCTGGCGGGAGGGCCTACGAGCAGTACTTC
CDR3 protein: CASNPGGRAYEQYF

J gene: TRBJ2-1
clone size: few
V gene: TRBV5-1
D gene: .
CDR3 DNA: TGCGCCAGCAGCCCCCCGGTAGTAGGGTTCGCTGATGAGCAGTTCTTC
CDR3 protein: CASSPPVVGFADEQFF

J gene: TRBJ2-2
clone size: .
V gene: TRBV7-2
D gene: TRBD2
CDR3 DNA: TGTGCCAGCAGCCCAGGGACTAGCGGGCAGGGGGCCGGGGAGCTGTTTTTT
CDR3 protein: CASSPGTSGQGAGELFF

J gene: TRBJ1-1
clone size: .
V gene: TRBV5-1
D gene: .
CDR3 DNA: TGCGCCAGCAGCGAAGCCGTGGGGAGGGAGACTGAAGCTTTCTTT
CDR3 protein: CASSEAVGRETEAFF

J gene: TRBJ2-1
clone size: few
V gene: TRBV24-1
D gene: .
CDR3 DNA: TGTGCCACCAGTGATTTAGGGGGGGCTGAGCAGTTCTTC
CDR3 protein: CATSDLGGAEQFF

J gene: TRBJ2-7
clone size: .
V gene: TRBV11-2
D gene: .
CDR3 DNA: TGTGCCAGCAGCTGGGACACCGCAAAGCAGTACTTC
CDR3 protein: CASSWDTAKQYF

J gene: TRBJ1-2
clone size: .
V gene: TRBV30
D gene: .
CDR3 DNA: TGTGCCTGGAGTGTACCTCCAGGGGCTCCTTATGGCTACACCTTC
CDR3 protein: CAWSVPPGAPYGYTF

J gene: TRBJ2-3
clone size: .
V gene: TRBV19
D gene: .
CDR3 DNA: TGTGCCAGTATGGCGAACCGCCGCACAGATACGCAGTATTTT
CDR3 protein: CASMANRRTDTQYF

J gene: TRBJ2-1
clone size: .
V gene: TRBV20-1
D gene: TRBD1
CDR3 DNA: TGCAGTGTTCGGGACAGGGGGCTCGATGAGCAGTTCTTC
CDR3 protein: CSVRDRGLDEQFF

J gene: TRBJ2-3
clone size: .
V gene: TRBV12-3/TRBV12-4
D gene: .
CDR3 DNA: TGTGCCAGCAGTTTTACCTCACCTCGGGTCGGAAGCGGGACAGATACGCAGTATTTT
CDR3 protein: CASSFTSPRVGSGTDTQYF

J gene: TRBJ2-1
clone size: .
V gene: TRBV5-5
D gene: TRBD1
CDR3 DNA: TGTGCCAGCAGCTTAGGCGTACAGGGGGCGAGTGAGCAGTTCTTC
CDR3 protein: CASSLGVQGASEQFF

J gene: TRBJ1-1
clone size: many
V gene: TRBV7-9
D gene: .
CDR3 DNA: TGTGCCAGCAGCCCGATACGCAACACTGAAGCTTTCTTT
CDR3 protein: CASSPIRNTEAFF

J gene: TRBJ2-7
clone size: few
V gene: TRBV7-9
D gene: TRBD1
CDR3 DNA: TGTGCCAGCAGCCCGGGGCAGGGGGTAATCTACGAGCAGTACTTC
CDR3 protein: CASSPGQGVIYEQYF

J gene: TRBJ2-3
clone size: .
V gene: TRBV15
D gene: TRBD2
CDR3 DNA: TGTGCCACCAGCAGTCTTGCTAGCGGGGCCAACACAGATACGCAGTATTTT
CDR3 protein: CATSSLASGANTDTQYF

J gene: TRBJ2-5
clone size: few
V gene: TRBV12-3/TRBV12-4
D gene: TRBD1
CDR3 DNA: TGTGCCAGCACCTCCCCCGCAGGGGGCAAAGAGACCCAGTACTTC
CDR3 protein: CASTSPAGGKETQYF

J gene: TRBJ2-2
clone size: .
V gene: TRBV7-6
D gene: .
CDR3 DNA: TGTGCCAGCAGACCAGGACGTGCCACCGGGGAGCTGTTTTTT
CDR3 protein: CASRPGRATGELFF

J gene: TRBJ1-5
clone size: few
V gene: TRBV6-6
D gene: TRBD1
CDR3 DNA: TGTGCCAGCAGTTACGGGACAGGGCCTCAGCCCCAGCATTTT
CDR3 protein: CASSYGTGPQPQHF

J gene: TRBJ2-5
clone size: .
V gene: TRBV30
D gene: TRBD1
CDR3 DNA: TGTGCCTGGAGCCCGGGACAGGGGGCTTGGGAGACCCAGTACTTC
CDR3 protein: CAWSPGQGAWETQYF

J gene: TRBJ2-2
clone size: few
V gene: TRBV7-6
D gene: .
CDR3 DNA: TGTGCCAGCACCCATGGACAGGGAGGGACCGGGGAGCTGTTTTTT
CDR3 protein: CASTHGQGGTGELFF

J gene: TRBJ2-3
clone size: .
V gene: TRBV7-9
D gene: .
CDR3 DNA: TGTGCCAGCAGCTGGTGGACCCCCCGGACTATTACAGATACGCAGTATTTT
CDR3 protein: CASSWWTPRTITDTQYF

J gene: TRBJ2-5
clone size: .
V gene: TRBV24-1
D gene: TRBD2
CDR3 DNA: TGTGCCACCAGTGAAAATAGCGGGAGCCGGGAGACCCAGTACTTC
CDR3 protein: CATSENSGSRETQYF

J gene: TRBJ1-2
clone size: few
V gene: TRBV12-3/TRBV12-4
D gene: .
CDR3 DNA: TGTGCCAGCAGTTCCCCAGGAGGTTTTAGTGGCTACACCTTC
CDR3 protein: CASSSPGGFSGYTF

J gene: TRBJ1-1
clone size: .
V gene: TRBV7-2
D gene: .
CDR3 DNA: TGTGCCAGCAGCTTAGTGGCCCGACAATTTGAAGCTTTCTTT
CDR3 protein: CASSLVARQFEAFF

J gene: TRBJ2-2
clone size: .
V gene: TRBV7-6
D gene: TRBD1
CDR3 DNA: TGTGCCAGCAGCCCGACCCGGACAGGGAACACCGGGGAGCTGTTTTTT
CDR3 protein: CASSPTRTGNTGELFF

J gene: TRBJ2-1
clone size: .
V gene: TRBV5-1
D gene: TRBD2
CDR3 DNA: TGCGCCAGCAGCTTGGAACCCGGGGGGGGCTCCTACAATGAGCAGTTCTTC
CDR3 protein: CASSLEPGGGSYNEQFF

J gene: TRBJ2-7
clone size: few
V gene: TRBV4-2
D gene: TRBD2
CDR3 DNA: TGTGCCAGCAGCCACGGGACTAGCGGTTCCTACGAGCAGTACTTC
CDR3 protein: CASSHGTSGSYEQYF

J gene: TRBJ1-2
clone size: .
V gene: TRBV5-1
D gene: .
CDR3 DNA: TGCGCAAGCTATTCGGGGAGGGATGGCTACACCTTC
CDR3 protein: CASYSGRDGYTF

J gene: TRBJ2-7
clone size: .
V gene: TRBV2
D gene: .
CDR3 DNA: TGTGCCAGCAGGGTCACCGGGACCTCAGGCTACGAGCAGTACTTC
CDR3 protein: CASRVTGTSGYEQYF

J gene: TRBJ2-1
clone size: .
V gene: TRBV7-3
D gene: TRBD2
CDR3 DNA: TGTGCCAGCAGCTTATCGTTCGCGGGGGGAAACAATGAGCAGTTCTTC
CDR3 protein: CASSLSFAGGNNEQFF

J gene: TRBJ1-1
clone size: few
V gene: TRBV3-1
D gene: .
CDR3 DNA: TGTGCCAGCAGCCAAGAGGTAGGGTACACTGAAGCTTTCTTT
CDR3 protein: CASSQEVGYTEAFF

J gene: TRBJ1-2
clone size: .
V gene: TRBV12-3/TRBV12-4
D gene: TRBD1
CDR3 DNA: TGTGCCAGCAGGGGGACAGGGGGCAACTATGGCTACACCTTC
CDR3 protein: CASRGTGGNYGYTF

J gene: TRBJ2-4
clone size: few
V gene: TRBV20-1
D gene: TRBD1
CDR3 DNA: TGCAGTGCTAGAGATGCCGGCAGGGGGAGAGAAAACATTCAGTACTTC
CDR3 protein: CSARDAGRGRENIQYF

J gene: TRBJ2-5
clone size: few
V gene: TRBV7-3
D gene: .
CDR3 DNA: TGTGCCAGCAGCTTGTCCAGCGGTGGAGCGGAGACCCAGTACTTC
CDR3 protein: CASSLSSGGAETQYF

J gene: TRBJ2-6
clone size: .
V gene: TRBV6-5
D gene: .
CDR3 DNA: TGTGCCAGCAGTCCCGACTGGTCTGGGGCCAACGTCCTGACTTTC
CDR3 protein: CASSPDWSGANVLTF

J gene: TRBJ2-1
clone size: .
V gene: TRBV12-3/TRBV12-4
D gene: .
CDR3 DNA: TGTGCCAGCAGGACCTGGGGAGACTACAATGAGCAGTTCTTC
CDR3 protein: CASRTWGDYNEQFF

J gene: TRBJ1-1
clone size: .
V gene: TRBV5-1
D gene: .
CDR3 DNA: TGCGCCAGCAGCTTGCAGGGCTCCGAGGAAGCTTTCTTT
CDR3 protein: CASSLQGSEEAFF

J gene: TRBJ2-3
clone size: .
V gene: TRBV5-1
D gene: .
CDR3 DNA: TGCGCCAGCACTCCCGGGGCCTCTGCTAGCACAGATACGCAGTATTTT
CDR3 protein: CASTPGASASTDTQYF